These 5 T cell receptor beta chains were sequenced from one sample in a study of blood T cell repertoires in COVID-19. Assay: immunoSEQ multiplex PCR; the TCRdb copy retains only in-frame clones and omits some. The sample has more than 200,000 clones; 70% to 90% are singletons. Material for sequencing was PBMCs or T cells enriched from blood (not recorded which). These receptors originate from a man between 25 and 39 years old with acute COVID-19.

The gene calls are TRBV6-5 and TRBJ1-4; the D is unclear. The CDR3 is 12 residues long. The V end lost 8 bases, the J end lost 8 bases, and 12 bases lay between the germline ends. Germline V gene lookup returns CDR1 MNHEY and CDR2 SVGAGI. The CDR3 sequence: CASRRKEEKLFF. CDR3 nucleotides: TGTGCCAGCCGGAGAAAGGAGGAAAAACTGTTTTTT.

This clone came up a few times. V gene TRBV6-5 combines with J gene TRBJ2-7, with 9 bases that match TRBD1. The CDR3 has 14 residues. Germline assignment: CDR1 MNHEY and CDR2 SVGAGI. Trimming cost V 6 bases and J 2 bases; bases outside gene matches: 5. The CDR3 DNA reads TGTGCCAGCAGCACAGGGGGCGCAGCCTACGAGCAGTACTTC. It yields the protein CASSTGGAAYEQYF.

The chain combines TRBV30 with TRBJ2-7; 12 nucleotides agree with TRBD1. Germline CDR1 reads GTSNPN; CDR2 reads SVGIG (reference sequence). The CDR3 length is 12 residues. V dropped 8 bases and J dropped 6; count of bases not matched to a gene: 5. The CDR3 sequence: CARGQGASEQYF. Written as DNA, the CDR3 is TGTGCCCGGGGACAGGGGGCGTCCGAGCAGTACTTC.

The gene calls are TRBV6-5 and TRBJ2-7; 9 bases agree with TRBD2. CDR3 length: 14 residues. Losses at the gene ends were 4 bases for V and 1 base for J; bases not matched to a gene: 2. CDR1 is MNHEY, CDR2 SVGAGI, per germline. CDR3 region: CASSSAGGSYEQYF. CDR3 nucleotide sequence: TGTGCCAGCAGTTCTGCGGGGGGGTCCTACGAGCAGTACTTC.

This clone is a singleton in its sample. The V call is TRBV6-5, the J call TRBJ2-3, with D perhaps TRBD2 (5 bases). The CDR3 extends over 15 amino acids. V dropped 6 bases and J dropped 0 bases, with 13 bases sitting between them. The V gene's germline CDR1 is MNHEY and CDR2 SVGAGI. The CDR3 region is CASRQRVSSTDTQYF. In DNA form, the CDR3 reads TGTGCCAGCAGACAGAGGGTTTCTAGCACAGATACGCAGTATTTT.